This T cell receptor beta chain was profiled in a study of shared clonotypes between healthy human individuals. This CDR3 contains 14 residues. Germline lookup yields CDR1 SEHNR and CDR2 FQNEAQ (reference sequence). V shed 6 bases and J 5 bases; nucleotides not matched to a gene: 3. Repertoires were generated with immunoSEQ multiplex PCR, while TCRdb's copy carries only in-frame clones and drops some. The data show 2,500,000 or so clones, roughly 90% seen once. The rearrangement joins TRBV7-9 to TRBJ2-1, with TRBD2 matching over 11 bases. This TCR was sampled from a man younger than 35 in good health. Some clones in this sample may be carry-over from other donors' samples. The sample taken for sequencing was naive CD4+ T cells from PBMCs. Subset of the sample: CD45RA+ positively selected. The CDR3: CASRPGLADNEQFF. CDR3 bases: TGTGCCAGCAGGCCGGGACTAGCGGACAATGAGCAGTTCTTC. Complete variable domain (other parts from reference TRBV7-9 and TRBJ2-1): DTGVSQNPRHKITKRGQNVTFRCDPISEHNRLYWYRQTLGQGPEFLTYFQNEAQLEKSRLLSDRFSAERPKGSFSTLEIQRTEQGDSAMYLCASRPGLADNEQFFGPGTRLTVL.